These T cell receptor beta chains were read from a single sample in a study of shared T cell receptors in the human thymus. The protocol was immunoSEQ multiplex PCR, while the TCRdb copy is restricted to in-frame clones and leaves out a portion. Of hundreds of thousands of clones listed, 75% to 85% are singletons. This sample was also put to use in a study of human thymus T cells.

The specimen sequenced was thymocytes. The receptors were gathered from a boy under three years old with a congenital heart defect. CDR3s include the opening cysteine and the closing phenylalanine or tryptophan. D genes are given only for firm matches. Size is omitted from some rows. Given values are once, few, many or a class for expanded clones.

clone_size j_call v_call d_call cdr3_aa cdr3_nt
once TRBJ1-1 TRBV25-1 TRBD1 CASREKQGWDTEAFF TGTGCCAGCAGGGAAAAACAGGGGTGGGACACTGAAGCTTTCTTT
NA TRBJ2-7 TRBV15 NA CATSRDRPPPAAAHLYEQYF TGTGCCACCAGCAGAGATCGCCCCCCCCCAGCGGCCGCCCACCTCTACGAGCAGTACTTC
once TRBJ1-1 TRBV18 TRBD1 CASSPRQGMNTEAFF TGTGCCAGCTCACCGAGACAGGGAATGAACACTGAAGCTTTCTTT
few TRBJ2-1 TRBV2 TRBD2 CASRPRRAGGPYNEQFF TGTGCCAGCCGCCCCCGGAGAGCGGGGGGCCCCTACAATGAGCAGTTCTTC
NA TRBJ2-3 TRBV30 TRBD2 CAWIEGGSGRSWRDTQYF TGTGCCTGGATCGAGGGTGGTAGCGGGAGGAGCTGGCGAGATACGCAGTATTTT
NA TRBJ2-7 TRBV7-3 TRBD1 CASSMGPQGHYEQYF TGTGCCAGCAGCATGGGACCACAGGGGCACTACGAGCAGTACTTC
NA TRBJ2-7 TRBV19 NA CASSTRQHGSSYEQYF TGTGCCAGTAGTACTCGACAGCACGGGAGCTCCTACGAGCAGTACTTC
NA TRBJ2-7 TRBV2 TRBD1 CASSEGSGQAPKYF TGTGCCAGCAGTGAGGGAAGTGGACAGGCCCCGAAGTACTTC
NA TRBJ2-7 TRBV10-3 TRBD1 CAISEKGQLYISYEQYF TGTGCCATCAGTGAGAAGGGACAGCTTTATATTAGCTACGAGCAGTACTTC
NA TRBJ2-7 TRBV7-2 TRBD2 CASSTSGSFTIYEQYF TGTGCCAGCAGCACTAGCGGGAGCTTTACCATCTACGAGCAGTACTTC
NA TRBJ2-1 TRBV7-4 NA CASSSSDGGGIYNEQFF TGTGCCAGCAGCTCGTCGGACGGTGGGGGGATCTACAATGAGCAGTTCTTC
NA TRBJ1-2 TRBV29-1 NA CSVVEEGGKDYGYTF TGCAGCGTTGTAGAAGAGGGAGGGAAGGACTATGGCTACACCTTC
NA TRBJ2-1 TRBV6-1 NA CASRPLTGLQFF TGTGCCAGCAGGCCTTTAACGGGACTGCAGTTCTTC
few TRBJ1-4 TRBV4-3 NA CASSQGDRATNEKLFF TGCGCCAGCAGCCAGGGTGACAGAGCAACTAATGAAAAACTGTTTTTT
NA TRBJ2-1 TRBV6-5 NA CASSKQGRGAGEQFF TGTGCCAGCAGTAAACAGGGAAGGGGCGCTGGTGAGCAGTTCTTC
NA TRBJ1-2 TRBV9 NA CASSVGEF TGTGCCAGCAGCGTAGGGGAGTTC
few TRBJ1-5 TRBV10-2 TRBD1 CASSGGTDQPQHF TGCGCCAGCAGTGGGGGGACAGATCAGCCCCAGCATTTT
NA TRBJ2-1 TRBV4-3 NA CASSPMDLSYNEQFF TGCGCCAGCAGCCCCATGGACTTATCCTACAATGAGCAGTTCTTC
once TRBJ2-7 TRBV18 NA CASSAAGGYEQYF TGTGCCAGCTCGGCCGCTGGAGGCTACGAGCAGTACTTC
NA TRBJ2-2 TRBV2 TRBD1 CASGTGAITDRTGELFF TGTGCCAGCGGGACAGGGGCTATCACCGACCGAACCGGGGAGCTGTTTTTT
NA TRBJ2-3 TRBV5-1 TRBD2 CASSLGTSGGGADTQYF TGCGCCAGCAGCCTCGGGACTAGCGGGGGAGGTGCAGATACGCAGTATTTT
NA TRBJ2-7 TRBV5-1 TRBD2 CASSFLAGSYEQYF TGCGCCAGCAGCTTTCTAGCGGGAAGTTACGAGCAGTACTTC
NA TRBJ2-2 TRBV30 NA CAWSLSQGLGGELFF TGTGCCTGGAGTCTCTCCCAGGGCCTGGGCGGGGAGCTGTTTTTT
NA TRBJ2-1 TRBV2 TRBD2 CASSRTSGGYNEQFF TGTGCCAGCAGTCGGACTAGCGGGGGCTACAATGAGCAGTTCTTC
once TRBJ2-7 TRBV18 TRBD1 CASSPVTRRTGEDEQYF TGTGCCAGCTCACCAGTTACGAGGAGGACAGGGGAGGACGAGCAGTACTTC
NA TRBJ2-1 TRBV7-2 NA CASSLTRTYNEQFF TGTGCCAGCAGCCTTACTAGAACCTACAATGAGCAGTTCTTC
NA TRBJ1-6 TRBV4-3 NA CASSRYRGNSPLHF TGCGCCAGCAGCCGGTACCGAGGGAATTCACCCCTCCACTTT
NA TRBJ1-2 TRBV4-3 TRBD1 CASSFRTGMRGYTF TGCGCCAGCAGCTTCAGGACAGGGATGAGGGGCTACACCTTC
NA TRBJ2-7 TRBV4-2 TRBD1 CASSRDRVREQYF TGTGCCAGCAGCCGGGACAGGGTGCGGGAGCAGTACTTC
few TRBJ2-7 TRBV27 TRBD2 CASSLEASGRREQYF TGTGCCAGCAGTTTAGAGGCTAGCGGGAGAAGGGAGCAGTACTTC
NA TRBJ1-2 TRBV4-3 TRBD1 CASSPNPGTGVYGYTF TGCGCCAGCAGCCCAAACCCCGGGACAGGGGTCTATGGCTACACCTTC
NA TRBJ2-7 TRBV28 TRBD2 CASSLRASGRYEQYF TGTGCCAGCAGTTTAAGGGCTAGCGGGAGGTACGAGCAGTACTTC
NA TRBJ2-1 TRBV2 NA CASITGIGTLSYNEQFF TGTGCCAGCATCACGGGGATCGGGACACTCTCCTACAATGAGCAGTTCTTC
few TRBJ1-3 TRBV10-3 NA CAISESILWPGNTIYF TGTGCCATCAGTGAATCGATATTATGGCCTGGAAACACCATATATTTT
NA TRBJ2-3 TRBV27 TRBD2 CASSSLLAASTDTQYF TGTGCCAGCAGTTCGCTACTAGCGGCTAGCACAGATACGCAGTATTTT
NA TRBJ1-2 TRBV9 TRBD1 CASTHRRTGNYGYTF TGTGCCAGCACCCACCGGCGGACAGGGAACTATGGCTACACCTTC
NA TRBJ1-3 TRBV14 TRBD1 CASSQTGTGNTIYF TGTGCCAGCAGCCAGACAGGGACTGGAAACACCATATATTTT
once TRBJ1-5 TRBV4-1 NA CASTPRRDGNSNQPQHF TGCGCCAGCACCCCTAGGCGGGACGGAAATAGCAATCAGCCCCAGCATTTT
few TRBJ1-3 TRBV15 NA CATSRDPRESGGKGNTIYF TGTGCCACCAGCAGAGACCCCAGGGAGAGCGGCGGGAAGGGAAACACCATATATTTT
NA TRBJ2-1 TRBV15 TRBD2 CATSSRTSGRVFLREQFF TGTGCCACCAGCAGTAGGACTAGCGGGAGGGTATTTTTGCGTGAGCAGTTCTTC
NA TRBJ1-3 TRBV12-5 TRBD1 CASGLSEQGGTGNTIYF TGTGCTAGTGGTTTGTCAGAACAGGGGGGAACTGGAAACACCATATATTTT
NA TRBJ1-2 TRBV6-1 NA CASRLGGDGYTF TGTGCCAGCAGGTTAGGAGGAGATGGCTACACCTTC
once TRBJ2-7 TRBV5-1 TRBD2 CASSLTGGHEQYF TGCGCCAGCAGCCTGACGGGAGGGCACGAGCAGTACTTC
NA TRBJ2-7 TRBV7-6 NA CASSLEGAYEQYF TGTGCCAGCAGCTTAGAGGGGGCCTACGAGCAGTACTTC
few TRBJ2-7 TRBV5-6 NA CASSFRSYEQYF TGTGCCAGCAGCTTCCGTTCCTACGAGCAGTACTTC
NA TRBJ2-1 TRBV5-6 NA CASSFGPLSSYNEQFF TGTGCCAGCAGCTTTGGGCCTCTAAGCTCCTACAATGAGCAGTTCTTC
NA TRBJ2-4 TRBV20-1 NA CSASEDIQYF TGCAGTGCTTCTGAGGACATTCAGTACTTC
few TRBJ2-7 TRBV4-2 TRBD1 CASSQDRPQDRVIYEQYF TGTGCCAGCAGCCAAGATAGACCCCAAGACAGGGTAATCTACGAGCAGTACTTC
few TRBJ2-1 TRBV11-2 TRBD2 CASSLRLAGATGNEQFF TGTGCCAGCAGCCTAAGACTAGCGGGAGCAACGGGCAATGAGCAGTTCTTC
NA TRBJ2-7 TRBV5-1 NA CASSPEGQTYEQYF TGCGCCAGCAGCCCGGAGGGACAGACCTACGAGCAGTACTTC
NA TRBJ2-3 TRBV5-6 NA CASSEDSFTDTQYF TGTGCCAGCAGCGAGGACAGTTTCACAGATACGCAGTATTTT
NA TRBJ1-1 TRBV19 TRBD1 CASSKGALGTEAFF TGTGCCAGTAGTAAGGGGGCTCTGGGCACTGAAGCTTTCTTT
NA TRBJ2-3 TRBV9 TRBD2 CASSVGGGGTDTQYF TGTGCCAGCAGCGTAGGCGGGGGGGGCACAGATACGCAGTATTTT
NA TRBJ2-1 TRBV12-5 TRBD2 CASGLVKRGNEQFF TGTGCTAGTGGTTTGGTAAAGCGGGGGAATGAGCAGTTCTTC
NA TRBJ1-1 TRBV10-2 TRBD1 CASKPGQPNTEAFF TGCGCCAGCAAACCGGGACAGCCGAACACTGAAGCTTTCTTT
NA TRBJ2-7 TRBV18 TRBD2 CASSPRGLPLYEQYF TGTGCCAGCTCACCCCGGGGACTACCCCTGTACGAGCAGTACTTC
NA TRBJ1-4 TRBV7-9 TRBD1 CASSLGQGANEKLFF TGTGCCAGCAGCTTGGGACAGGGGGCGAACGAAAAACTGTTTTTT
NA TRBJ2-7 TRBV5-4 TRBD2 CASSFRVSGRIPYEQYF TGTGCCAGCAGCTTCAGGGTTAGCGGGAGAATCCCCTACGAGCAGTACTTC
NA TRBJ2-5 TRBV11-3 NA CASSLSRGVGETQYF TGTGCCAGCAGCTTATCACGGGGAGTCGGGGAGACCCAGTACTTC